Sequencing of this T cell receptor (beta chain) was carried out in a study of tumor and adjacent non-tumor tissue in lung cancer. Study-wide background: The cohort had about twelve adenocarcinoma, a couple of squamous cell and 1 small cell patients. Around 4.5 million productive TCRbeta reads were obtained per sample on average.

On this clonotype itself: A much larger clone lies a single base off, so this may be a read error.

This CDR3 is 15 amino acids long. CDR1 is SGHDN, CDR2 FVKESK, per germline. Three rounds of nested PCR, following a modified ARM-PCR protocol, produced the TCRbeta library. TCRdb recomputed calls from the multiplex PCR reads with MiXCR, one row per CDR3 protein. Of under 100,000 distinct CDR3 sequences in the sample, 61% were seen once. RNA was extracted from bulk tissue without any cell sorting. The sequence derives from a man aged 65 to 85 with non-small cell lung cancer. The rearrangement uses TRBV14 and TRBJ2-3; TRBD1 aligns across 9 bases. Source material: lung tumor tissue. CDR3 nucleotides: TGTACCAGCAGCCAAAGGACAGGGGCCTCAGATACGCAGTATTTT. Translated: CTSSQRTGASDTQYF.